This TCR beta chain came from a study of T cell changes during pregnancy in multiple sclerosis. The method was immunoSEQ multiplex PCR; TCRdb's version includes in-frame clones alone and lacks a portion of them. This table has more than 25,000 clones, 70% to 90% appearing once. Looked up from germline, CDR1 is LNHDA and CDR2 is SQIVND (reference sequence). The CDR3 has 15 amino acids. The V and J ends lost 0 bases and 3 bases respectively, with 12 bases between them. The receptor comes from a female donor with multiple sclerosis, enrolled in a pregnancy study. The J gene is TRBJ2-7, the V gene TRBV19; D gene unclear. This specimen consisted of CD8+ T cells from peripheral blood mononuclear cells, obtained after pregnancy. The CDR3 region is CASSIDGWPIYEQYF. The CDR3 DNA sequence: TGTGCCAGTAGTATAGATGGCTGGCCAATCTACGAGCAGTACTTC.